These 20 T cell receptor beta chains came from one sample sequenced in a study of blood T cell repertoires in COVID-19. Libraries were prepared by immunoSEQ multiplex PCR; TCRdb keeps only in-frame clonotypes and omits some of them. Altogether 210,000 or so clones are present, 89% being singletons, with the ten largest covering about 6.7%. The sequenced material came from peripheral blood. These receptors originate from a man between 35 and 55 years old with acute or convalescent COVID-19.

The chain combines TRBV5-1 with TRBJ2-2; tentatively, D is TRBD1 (6 bases). V dropped 1 base and J dropped 4 bases, with 14 bases sitting between them. Germline CDR1 SGHRS, CDR2 YFSETQ. The CDR3 is 16 amino acids. The CDR3 sequence is CASSLSGVGVTGELFF. CDR3 sequence (DNA): TGCGCCAGCAGCTTGTCAGGGGTCGGGGTCACCGGGGAGCTGTTTTTT. The full variable domain, with the rest looked up from reference TRBV5-1 and TRBJ2-2, is KAGVTQTPRYLIKTRGQQVTLSCSPISGHRSVSWYQQTPGQGLQFLFEYFSETQRNKGNFPGRFSGRQFSNSRSEMNVSTLELGDSALYLCASSLSGVGVTGELFFGEGSRLTVL.

This sequence joins TRBV27 and TRBJ1-5; 7 nucleotides match TRBD1. The CDR3 covers 15 residues. Germline CDR1 reads MNHEY; CDR2 reads SMNVEV (reference sequence). V shed 5 bases, J shed 5 bases, and the junction held 9 bases outside the gene matches. CDR3 region: CASSTLDRADQPQHF. CDR3 sequence (DNA): TGTGCCAGCAGTACTCTCGACAGGGCAGATCAGCCCCAGCATTTT.

The rearrangement joins TRBV12-5 to TRBJ1-2, with D perhaps matching TRBD1 (5 bases). CDR3 size: 14 residues. Trimming shortened V by 2 bases and J by 4 bases, and 11 bases separated the two germline ends. CDR1 is LGHNT, CDR2 FRNRAP, per germline. Written as DNA, the CDR3 is TGTGCTAGTGGTTTGCCGCAGGGTGGCTATGGCTACACCTTC. Protein product: CASGLPQGGYGYTF.

The V call is TRBV10-3, the J call TRBJ1-3, with a weak D call TRBD1 (6 bases). The germline V and J ends were trimmed by 3 bases and 4 bases, with 16 bases remaining between them. Germline V gene sequence: CDR1 ENHRY, CDR2 SYGVKD. The CDR3 extends over 16 amino acids. This chain's CDR3 is CAISDRGGGGGNTIYF. In DNA form, the CDR3 reads TGTGCCATCAGTGACCGCGGTGGGGGGGGCGGAAACACCATATATTTT.

The chain carries TRBV9 and TRBJ1-4; TRBD1 might be the D (5 bases). The CDR3 spans 16 residues. Trimming stripped 4 bases from V and 7 bases from J, with 20 bases between. Germline V gene data show CDR1 as SGDLS and CDR2 as YYNGEE. The CDR3 DNA follows: TGTGCCAGCAGCTATGAGGTGGCGGGGACTGCTGAAAAACTGTTTTTT. Encoded protein: CASSYEVAGTAEKLFF.

The rearrangement joins TRBV19 to TRBJ2-7, with TRBD1 matching 8 bases. This CDR3 has 18 residues. Germline trimming cut 5 bases from V and 4 bases from J; bases unmatched to any gene: 19. Germline V gives CDR1 LNHDA, CDR2 SQIVND (reference sequence). CDR3 nucleotides: TGTGCCAGTAGTGTCGCCTCGCCCGACAGGGGTTCGATTTACGAGCAGTACTTC. Amino acids: CASSVASPDRGSIYEQYF.

The rearrangement uses TRBV6-5 and TRBJ1-1; 10 bases are a match to TRBD1. The germline V gene has CDR1 MNHEY and CDR2 SVGAGI. The CDR3 loop spans 16 amino acids. V dropped 2 bases and J dropped 4; count of bases not matched to a gene: 7. The CDR3, as DNA: TGTGCCAGCAGTTACGGTCTGGGACAGGGGCCCACTGAAGCTTTCTTT. Its translation is CASSYGLGQGPTEAFF.

V usage is TRBV4-2 and J usage is TRBJ1-1; 12 nucleotides align to TRBD1. CDR3 size: 17 residues. J gave up 3 bases and V 4 bases, and 9 bases lay outside the gene matches. CDR1 and CDR2 from the germline V gene are LGHNA and YNFKEQ. DNA of the CDR3: TGTGCCAGCAGCCCTAGAGGGGGACAGGGGGCGGACACTGAAGCTTTCTTT. Translation: CASSPRGGQGADTEAFF.

The V call is TRBV28, the J call TRBJ1-6; perhaps TRBD1 as D (6 bases). This CDR3 has 16 amino acids. The V end was cut by 3 bases, the J end by 8 bases, with 17 bases between. Germline V lookup: CDR1 MDHEN, CDR2 SYDVKM. CDR3 residues: CASSFFQGLGDSPLHF. The CDR3, as DNA: TGTGCCAGCAGTTTCTTCCAGGGGTTGGGTGATTCACCCCTCCACTTT.

This chain connects TRBV7-2 to TRBJ1-2, with 7 nucleotides matching TRBD1. V was clipped by 0 bases and J by 5 bases; unmatched bases: 6. The germline CDR1 and CDR2 sequences are SGHTA and FQGNSA. This CDR3 is built from 15 residues. CDR3 nucleotide sequence: TGTGCCAGCAGCTTAGCGAGGACAGGCCTTTATGGCTACACCTTC. Its protein product is CASSLARTGLYGYTF.

The sample holds one count of this clone. The chain is built from TRBV11-2 and TRBJ2-1; D may be TRBD2 (5 bases). Between the trimmed V and J ends, which lost 0 bases and 0 bases, there was a span of 12 bases. This CDR3 has 17 amino acids. Per the germline V gene, CDR1 is SGHAT and CDR2 is FQNNGV. This CDR3 reads CASSLEAAARSYNEQFF. CDR3 in DNA: TGTGCCAGCAGCTTAGAAGCGGCAGCCCGCTCCTACAATGAGCAGTTCTTC.

The rearrangement links TRBV18 to TRBJ1-1, with D perhaps matching TRBD1 (5 bases). CDR3 length equals 15 residues. Per germline, CDR1 KGHSH and CDR2 LQKENI. Trimming stripped 0 bases from V and 7 bases from J, with 15 bases between. The CDR3 region has the DNA TGTGCCAGCTCACCACCGGTGGTATCAGGGCTTGAAGCTTTCTTT. Amino acid sequence: CASSPPVVSGLEAFF.

V and J are TRBV27 and TRBJ2-7; 7 bases align to TRBD1. Germline-derived CDR1 and CDR2 are MNHEY and SMNVEV (reference sequence). The CDR3 runs 16 residues. V lost 0 bases, J lost 4 bases, and 9 bases stayed unmatched. Written as DNA, the CDR3 is TGTGCCAGCAGTTTATCGATGGGACAGCCTGGATACGAGCAGTACTTC. Translating gives CASSLSMGQPGYEQYF.

This clone was recorded once. The CDR3 reads CASSQDSPRFTDTQYF. The DNA for the CDR3 is TGTGCCAGCAGCCAAGATTCGCCCAGGTTCACAGATACGCAGTATTTT. The chain is built from TRBV3-1 (or the pseudogene TRBV3-2) and TRBJ2-3; D is ambiguous. The CDR3 has 16 residues. With 0 bases removed from V and 2 bases from J, the gap between germline ends came to 12 bases. The germline V gene has CDR1 LGHDT and CDR2 YNNKEL (reference sequence).

V gene TRBV5-1 combines with J gene TRBJ2-1; 7 bases are a match to TRBD1. CDR3 length: 16 amino acids. Germline V gives CDR1 SGHRS, CDR2 YFSETQ. J was trimmed by 9 bases and V by 0 bases; bases with no gene match: 12. For the CDR3, the DNA is TGCGCCAGCAGCTTGGGCGCCGGGACAGAGGAACGTGAGCAGTTCTTC. Amino acid sequence: CASSLGAGTEEREQFF.

This chain joins TRBV27 and TRBJ1-1; 7 bases agree with TRBD1. The CDR3 loop spans 15 amino acids. With V trimmed by 1 base and J by 1 base, 3 bases remained unmatched. CDR1 MNHEY and CDR2 SMNVEV come from the germline V gene (reference sequence). CDR3 in amino acids: CASSLLNRGNTEAFF. The CDR3 DNA follows: TGTGCCAGCAGTTTATTGAACAGGGGGAACACTGAAGCTTTCTTT.

The chain couples TRBV7-9 to TRBJ2-6; D uncertain. The CDR3 loop spans 14 amino acids. The germline V and J ends were trimmed by 5 bases and 0 bases, with 5 bases remaining between them. CDR1 is SEHNR, CDR2 FQNEAQ, per germline (reference sequence). CDR3 nucleotide sequence: TGTGCCAGCAGCCGCTACTCTGGGGCCAACGTCCTGACTTTC. Protein sequence: CASSRYSGANVLTF.

The chain links TRBV7-2 to TRBJ2-1, with 7 bases lining up with TRBD1. Germline V CDR1 and CDR2: SGHTA, FQGNSA. V lost 5 bases to trimming and J lost 2 bases; unmatched junction nucleotides: 9. The CDR3 extends over 16 amino acids. The CDR3 spells CASSPYGTATYNEQFF. For the CDR3, the DNA is TGTGCCAGCAGCCCATACGGGACAGCAACCTACAATGAGCAGTTCTTC. Looking up the rest from reference TRBV7-2 and TRBJ2-1 gives the full variable domain: GAGVSQSPSNKVTEKGKDVELRCDPISGHTALYWYRQSLGQGLEFLIYFQGNSAPDKSGLPSDRFSAERTGGSVSTLTIQRTQQEDSAVYLCASSPYGTATYNEQFFGPGTRLTVL.

This clone was detected only once. The V gene is TRBV2, the J gene TRBJ1-4; the match to TRBD1 covers 7 bases. Unmatched junction bases numbered 11, after V lost 6 bases and J lost 7 bases. The V gene's germline CDR1 is SNHLY and CDR2 FYNNEI. The CDR3 consists of 15 residues. DNA for the CDR3: TGTGCCAGCAGCGCCAAGGGGGCGCTTTCTGAAAAACTGTTTTTT. It is translated as CASSAKGALSEKLFF.

CDR3 in amino acids: CASSSRDSYNEQFF. The CDR3 region has the DNA TGTGCCAGCAGCTCCAGGGACAGCTACAATGAGCAGTTCTTC. This chain joins TRBV7-9 and TRBJ2-1, with 7 positions matching TRBD1. In germline, CDR1 is SEHNR, CDR2 FQNEAQ (reference sequence). The CDR3 is 14 residues long. Trimming at V came to 4 bases and at J to 3 bases, leaving 3 bases not matched to a gene.